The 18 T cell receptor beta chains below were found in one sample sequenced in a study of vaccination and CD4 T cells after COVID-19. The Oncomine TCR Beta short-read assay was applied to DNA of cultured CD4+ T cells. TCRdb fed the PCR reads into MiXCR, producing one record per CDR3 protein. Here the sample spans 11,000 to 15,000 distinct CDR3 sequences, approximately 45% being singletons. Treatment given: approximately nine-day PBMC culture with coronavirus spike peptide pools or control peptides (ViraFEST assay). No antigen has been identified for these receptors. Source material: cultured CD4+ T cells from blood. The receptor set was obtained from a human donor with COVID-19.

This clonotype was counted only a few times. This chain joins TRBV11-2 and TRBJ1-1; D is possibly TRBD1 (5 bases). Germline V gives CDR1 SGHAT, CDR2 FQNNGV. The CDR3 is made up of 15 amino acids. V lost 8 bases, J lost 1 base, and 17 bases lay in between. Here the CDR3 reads CASLHGLGQNTEAFF. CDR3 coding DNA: TGTGCCAGCTTACATGGTCTAGGACAGAACACTGAAGCTTTCTTT.

This CDR3 reads CATSRGQGRGNEQFF. The CDR3 region has the DNA TGTGCCACCAGCAGAGGACAGGGAAGGGGCAATGAGCAGTTCTTC. V gene TRBV15 combines with J gene TRBJ2-1, with 7 bases aligning to TRBD1. Trimming removed 1 base from V and 6 bases from J; junction bases left unmatched: 6. This CDR3 is 15 amino acids long. Germline V gene lookup returns CDR1 LNHNV and CDR2 YYDKDF (reference sequence). Drawing the rest from reference TRBV15 and TRBJ2-1, the complete variable domain is DAMVIQNPRYQVTQFGKPVTLSCSQTLNHNVMYWYQQKSSQAPKLLFHYYDKDFNNEADTPDNFQSRRPNTSFCFLDIRSPGLGDTAMYLCATSRGQGRGNEQFFGPGTRLTVL.

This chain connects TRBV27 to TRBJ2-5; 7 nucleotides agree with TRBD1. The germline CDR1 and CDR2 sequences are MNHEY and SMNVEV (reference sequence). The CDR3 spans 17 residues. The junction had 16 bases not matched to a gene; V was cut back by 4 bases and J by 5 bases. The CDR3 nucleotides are TGTGCCAGCAGTTCTAAACCGGGACAGAGGATATCCGAGACCCAGTACTTC. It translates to CASSSKPGQRISETQYF.

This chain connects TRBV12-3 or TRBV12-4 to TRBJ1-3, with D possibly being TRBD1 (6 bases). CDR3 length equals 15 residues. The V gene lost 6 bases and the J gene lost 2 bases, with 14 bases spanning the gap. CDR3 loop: CASRIGQNTGNTIYF. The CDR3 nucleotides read TGTGCCAGCAGGATCGGACAGAACACTGGAAACACCATATATTTT.

CDR3: CSAYWQNTEAFF. The CDR3 nucleotides read TGCAGTGCGTATTGGCAGAACACTGAAGCTTTCTTT. The chain has TRBV20-1 and TRBJ1-1; no firm D call. Germline-derived CDR1 and CDR2 are DFQATT and SNEGSKA (reference sequence). With 6 bases removed from V and 1 base from J, the gap between germline ends came to 9 bases. CDR3 length: 12 residues.

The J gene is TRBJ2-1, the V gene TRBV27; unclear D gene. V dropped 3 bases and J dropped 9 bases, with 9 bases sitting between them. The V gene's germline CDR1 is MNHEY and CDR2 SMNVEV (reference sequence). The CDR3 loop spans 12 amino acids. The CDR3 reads CASSLVWGEQFF. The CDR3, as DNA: TGTGCCAGCAGTTTGGTCTGGGGTGAGCAGTTCTTC.

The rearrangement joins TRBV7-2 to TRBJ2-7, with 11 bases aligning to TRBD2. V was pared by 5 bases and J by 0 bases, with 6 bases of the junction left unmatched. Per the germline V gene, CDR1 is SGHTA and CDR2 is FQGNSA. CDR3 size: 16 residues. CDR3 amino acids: CASSGGLAGGSYEQYF. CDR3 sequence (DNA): TGTGCCAGCAGCGGGGGTCTAGCGGGGGGCTCCTACGAGCAGTACTTC. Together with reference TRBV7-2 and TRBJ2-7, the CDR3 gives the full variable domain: GAGVSQSPSNKVTEKGKDVELRCDPISGHTALYWYRQSLGQGLEFLIYFQGNSAPDKSGLPSDRFSAERTGGSVSTLTIQRTQQEDSAVYLCASSGGLAGGSYEQYFGPGTRLTVT.

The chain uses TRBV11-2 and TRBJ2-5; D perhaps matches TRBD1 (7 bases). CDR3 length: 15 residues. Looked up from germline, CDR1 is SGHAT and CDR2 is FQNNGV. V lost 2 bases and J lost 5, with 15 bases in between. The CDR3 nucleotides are TGTGCCAGCAGCTTACAAGGGGGCGCGGGGGAGACCCAGTACTTC. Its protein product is CASSLQGGAGETQYF.

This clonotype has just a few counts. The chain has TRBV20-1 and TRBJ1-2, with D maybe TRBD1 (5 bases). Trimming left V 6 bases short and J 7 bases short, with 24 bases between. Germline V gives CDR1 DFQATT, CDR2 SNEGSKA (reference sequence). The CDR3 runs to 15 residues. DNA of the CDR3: TGCAGTGCCCCCGGCGTAAGAGTGGGGGATGGTGGCTACACCTTC. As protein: CSAPGVRVGDGGYTF.

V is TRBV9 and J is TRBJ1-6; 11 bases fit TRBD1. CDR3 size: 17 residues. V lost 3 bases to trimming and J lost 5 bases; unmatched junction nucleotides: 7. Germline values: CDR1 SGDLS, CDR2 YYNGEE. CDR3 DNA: TGTGCCAGCAGCGAGGACAGGGGGCAGTTGAATAATTCACCCCTCCACTTT. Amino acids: CASSEDRGQLNNSPLHF.

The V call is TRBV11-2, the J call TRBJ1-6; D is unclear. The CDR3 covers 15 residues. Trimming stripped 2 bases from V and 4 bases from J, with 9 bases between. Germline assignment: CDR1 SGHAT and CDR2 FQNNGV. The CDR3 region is CASSLSTAYNSPLHF. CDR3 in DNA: TGTGCCAGCAGCTTAAGTACAGCATATAATTCACCCCTCCACTTT.

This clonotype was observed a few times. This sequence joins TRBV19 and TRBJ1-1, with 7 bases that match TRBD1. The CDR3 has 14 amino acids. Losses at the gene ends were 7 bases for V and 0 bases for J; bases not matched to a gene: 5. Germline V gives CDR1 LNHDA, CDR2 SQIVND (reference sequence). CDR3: CASIPDRLNTEAFF. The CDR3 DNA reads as TGTGCCAGTATCCCGGACAGGTTGAACACTGAAGCTTTCTTT.

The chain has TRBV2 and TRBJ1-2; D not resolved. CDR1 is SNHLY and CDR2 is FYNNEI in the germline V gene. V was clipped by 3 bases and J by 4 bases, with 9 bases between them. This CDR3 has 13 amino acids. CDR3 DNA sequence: TGTGCCAGCAGTGACGGGGTTAGCTATGGCTACACCTTC. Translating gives CASSDGVSYGYTF.

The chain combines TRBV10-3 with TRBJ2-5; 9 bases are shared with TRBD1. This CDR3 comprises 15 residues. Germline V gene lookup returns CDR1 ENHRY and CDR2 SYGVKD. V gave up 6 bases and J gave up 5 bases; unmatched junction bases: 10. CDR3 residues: CAIRQGTGKGETQYF. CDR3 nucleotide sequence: TGTGCCATCAGACAGGGGACAGGGAAAGGGGAGACCCAGTACTTC.

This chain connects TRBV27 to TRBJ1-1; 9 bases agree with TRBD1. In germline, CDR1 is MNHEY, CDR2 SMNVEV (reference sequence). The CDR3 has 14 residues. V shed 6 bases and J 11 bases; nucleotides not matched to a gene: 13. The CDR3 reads CASSSTGGARAAFF. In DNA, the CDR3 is TGTGCCAGCAGCTCAACAGGGGGCGCAAGGGCCGCTTTCTTT.

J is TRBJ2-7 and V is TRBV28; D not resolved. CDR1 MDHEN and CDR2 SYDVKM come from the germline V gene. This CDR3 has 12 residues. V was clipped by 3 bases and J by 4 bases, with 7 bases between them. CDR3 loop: CASSLVGYEQYF. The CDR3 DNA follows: TGTGCCAGCAGTTTGGTAGGATACGAGCAGTACTTC.

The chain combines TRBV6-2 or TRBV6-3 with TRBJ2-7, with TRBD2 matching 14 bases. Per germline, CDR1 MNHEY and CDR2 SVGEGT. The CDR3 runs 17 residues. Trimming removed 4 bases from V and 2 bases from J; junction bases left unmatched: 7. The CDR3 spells CASSWGLAGALTYEQYF. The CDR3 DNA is TGTGCCAGCAGTTGGGGACTAGCGGGGGCCCTTACCTACGAGCAGTACTTC.

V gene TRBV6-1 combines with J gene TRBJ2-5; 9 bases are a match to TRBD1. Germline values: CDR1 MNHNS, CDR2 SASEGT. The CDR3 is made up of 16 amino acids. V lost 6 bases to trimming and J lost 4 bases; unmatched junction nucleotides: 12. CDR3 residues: CASRELQGAAGETQYF. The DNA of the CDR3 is TGTGCCAGCAGGGAACTACAGGGGGCGGCGGGAGAGACCCAGTACTTC.